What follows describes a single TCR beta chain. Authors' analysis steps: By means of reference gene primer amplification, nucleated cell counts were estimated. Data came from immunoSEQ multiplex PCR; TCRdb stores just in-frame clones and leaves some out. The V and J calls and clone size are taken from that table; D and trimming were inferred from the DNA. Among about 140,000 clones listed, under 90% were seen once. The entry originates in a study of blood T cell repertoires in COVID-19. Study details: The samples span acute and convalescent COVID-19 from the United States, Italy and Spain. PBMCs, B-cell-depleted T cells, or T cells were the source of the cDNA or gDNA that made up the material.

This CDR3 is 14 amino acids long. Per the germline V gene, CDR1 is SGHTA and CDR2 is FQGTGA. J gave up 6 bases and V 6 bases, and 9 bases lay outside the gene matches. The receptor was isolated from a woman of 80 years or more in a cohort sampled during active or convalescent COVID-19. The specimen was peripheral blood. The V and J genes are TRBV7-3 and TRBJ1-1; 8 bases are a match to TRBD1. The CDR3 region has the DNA TGTGCCAGCAGAACTACAGGGGGTACGTCTGAAGCTTTCTTT. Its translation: CASRTTGGTSEAFF.